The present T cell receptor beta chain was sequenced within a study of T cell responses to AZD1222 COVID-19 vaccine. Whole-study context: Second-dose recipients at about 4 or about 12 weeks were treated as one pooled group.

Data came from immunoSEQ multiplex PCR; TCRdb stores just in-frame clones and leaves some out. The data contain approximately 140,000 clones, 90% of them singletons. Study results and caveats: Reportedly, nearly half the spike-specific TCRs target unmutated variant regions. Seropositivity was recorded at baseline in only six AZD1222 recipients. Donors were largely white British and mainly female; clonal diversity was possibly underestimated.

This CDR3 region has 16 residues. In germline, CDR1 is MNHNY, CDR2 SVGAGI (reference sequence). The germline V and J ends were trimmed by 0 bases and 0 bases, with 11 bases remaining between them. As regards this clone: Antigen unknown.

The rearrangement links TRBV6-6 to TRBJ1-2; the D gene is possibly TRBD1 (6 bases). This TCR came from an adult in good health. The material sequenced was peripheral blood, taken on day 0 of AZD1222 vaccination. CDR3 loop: CASSYSPGHTNYGYTF. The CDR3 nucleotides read TGTGCCAGCAGTTACTCCCCGGGACACACTAACTATGGCTACACCTTC.